This paragraph covers one TCR beta chain sequence. The CDR3 loop spans 14 amino acids. V shed 11 bases and J shed 2 bases, with 16 bases lying between them. CDR1 SNHLY and CDR2 FYNNEI come from the germline V gene. Profiling relied on immunoSEQ multiplex PCR, and the TCRdb table lists in-frame clones only, not all of them. The table has roughly 350,000 clones, more than 75% seen once. The record originates from a study of Ad26.COV2.S vaccination and SARS-CoV-2 variants. Treatment of the sample: around 19 received Ad26.COV2.S at low or high dose, single or two shots; roughly five received placebo; per-sample allocation not given. Collection of the samples took place on day 63 after the first injection of vaccine or placebo.

The TCR comes from a person between 18 and 60 years old who received the Ad26.COV2.S COVID-19 vaccine or a placebo. Material: peripheral blood, obtained in a trial of Ad26.COV2.S vaccine versus placebo. The chain combines TRBV2 with TRBJ2-1; D is perhaps TRBD1 (5 bases). CDR3 DNA: TGTGCCGGCAACAGGTTGATCACCTACAATGAGCAGTTCTTC. Amino acid sequence: CAGNRLITYNEQFF.